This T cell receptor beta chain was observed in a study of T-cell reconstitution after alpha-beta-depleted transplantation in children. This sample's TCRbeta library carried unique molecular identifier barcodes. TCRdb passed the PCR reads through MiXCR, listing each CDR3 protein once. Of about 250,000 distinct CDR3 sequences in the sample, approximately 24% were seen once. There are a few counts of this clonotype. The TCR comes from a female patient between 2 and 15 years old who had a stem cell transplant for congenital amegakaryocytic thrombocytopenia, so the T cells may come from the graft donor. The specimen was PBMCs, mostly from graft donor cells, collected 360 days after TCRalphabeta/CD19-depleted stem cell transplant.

The DNA of the CDR3 is TGTGCCAGCAGTTCCGGGATGAGCTCCTACGAGCAGTACTTC. It is translated as CASSSGMSSYEQYF. The chain combines TRBV12-3 or TRBV12-4 with TRBJ2-7; D perhaps matches TRBD2 (5 bases). V gave up 4 bases and J gave up 0 bases, with 10 bases separating them. CDR3 length: 14 amino acids.